The entry below gives a single T cell receptor (beta chain) sequence along with its context. Its target is unknown. The repertoire was sequenced with immunoSEQ multiplex PCR; TCRdb's copy has only in-frame clones and lacks some. Among some 80,000 clones listed, 92% were seen once. This entry is derived from a study of human versus mouse CDR3 diversity and MHC coevolution. Study information: Reportedly, immunoSEQ detects one in 200,000 T cells with minimized PCR bias.

Overall study findings and caveats: Some 1.6 million TCR beta clonotypes were estimated for humans, the largest repertoire. Compared with mice, human CDR3s carried more deletions and insertions on average. Most of the three human donors had the lowest clonal inequality.

Germline assignment: CDR1 ENHRY and CDR2 SYGVKD. CDR3 length equals 13 residues. The V and J ends lost 7 bases and 3 bases, in that order; junction bases with no gene match: 6. Sequencing used naive CD4+ T cells from blood. As for subset: CD45RO-negative CD62L-positive naive CD4 T cells. This TCR was recovered from a person aged 25 to 75 in good health. J is TRBJ2-7 and V is TRBV10-3, with TRBD1 matching 7 bases. The CDR3 reads CAIKGTEIYEQYF. CDR3 DNA: TGTGCCATCAAGGGGACAGAAATCTACGAGCAGTACTTC.